This TCR beta chain was recovered during a study of T cell responses to AZD1222 COVID-19 vaccine listed by TCRdb under 2021. For the wider study: AZD1222 recipients with second doses at about 4 weeks or about 12 weeks were pooled, because spike-specific TCR depth and breadth did not differ between schedules. A total of 230 to 250 trial participants underwent TCR sequencing, of whom about 210 had received two doses of AZD1222 and approximately 26 had received two doses of the MenACWY control vaccine. Trial participants were enrolled by age into subgroups of 18-55, 56-69 and 70-plus years, and around 150, 29 and 61 TCR-sequenced participants, respectively, were included in these subgroups.

The time point tag for this specimen amounts to: baseline before first vaccination. Vaccinee samples came from UK trials COV001 and COV002, including a single-blind randomized controlled phase 2/3 trial of AZD1222 (ChAdOx1 nCoV-19) in healthy adults. For TCRbeta chain sequencing, PBMC samples were collected from trial participants at day 0 and at day 28 after the second dose. The CDR3 regions of human TCRbeta chains were subjected to immunosequencing. The source study handled its data this way. TCRs in the repertoires were compared against a reference library of SARS-CoV-2-specific TCRs that had been generated with the MIRA antigen-specificity platform. Breadth meant the fraction of unique TCRs that were SARS-CoV-2-associated, whereas depth meant the fraction of total T cells that were SARS-CoV-2-associated. Using the MIRA data, each spike-specific TCR was mapped to the spike region that the TCR reacts to and placed in a CD4 or CD8 class. Log10-transformed breadth and depth values were compared by one-way ANOVA with Sidak's multiple comparisons tests. This immuneACCESS table, as held by TCRdb, lists in-frame sequences with V and J called but not all clones. Of the missing ones, under half trace to an unresolved V gene in checked studies; the others have no known cause. The DNA gave D and trimming, while V, J and clone size come from that table. The sample table records 150,000 to 180,000 clones; 88% of these occur just once. The ten biggest clones cover less than 3.5% of the sample.

To note about this clone: Its binding antigen is unknown. Per-base quality was not reported, and no clone a single base away is much larger than it.

The full study reports these points: CD4 TCRs associated with the vaccine covered the entire spike protein, and the dominant responses were in regions 160-218 and 743-854. Epitopes outside the regions mutated in the B.1.351 and B.1.1.7 variants were reportedly recognized by nearly half of the unique spike-specific TCRs. After two AZD1222 doses, spike-specific TCR breadth and depth were significantly higher than at day 0 and than in MenACWY recipients. Most participants were white British and females outnumbered males, and the authors suggested that clonal diversity may have been underestimated. The 56-69-year group was small, and its depth increase did not reach significance, likely because of low power. Because no day 14 peak-response samples were available, repertoires were characterized only after the peak T cell response. Only five to seven AZD1222 recipients were SARS-CoV-2 seropositive at baseline, limiting conclusions about previously exposed vaccinees.

This sample comprised peripheral blood, obtained on day 0 of AZD1222 vaccination. This TCR was recovered from an adult in good health.

The CDR3 region reads CATKGLLGTYEQYF. Read as DNA, the sequence is TGTGCCACCAAGGGTTTGTTGGGTACCTACGAGCAGTACTTC. The chain couples TRBV6-5 to TRBJ2-7; the D gene assignment is ambiguous. The germline V gene supplies CDR1 MNHEY and CDR2 SVGAGI. At the junction V is shortened by 10 bases and J by 2 bases, with 18 bases in between. The CDR3 sequence holds 14 residues, the cysteine and phenylalanine included. Just the 42-base CDR3 DNA is kept, in frame starting at base 1.